The sequence of this T cell receptor beta chain was determined in a study of PD-L1 blockade in urothelial cancer. Looking at the study overall: Patients previously received 0 to 3 chemotherapy regimens.

The germline V gene has CDR1 MNHNY and CDR2 SVGAGI (reference sequence). This CDR3 comprises 14 residues. J lost 3 bases, V lost 6 bases, and 4 bases had no gene match. Using immunoSEQ multiplex PCR, the repertoire was profiled, and TCRdb retains in-frame clones only, with some absent. Among about 24,000 clones, 87% were seen once, and the ten largest hold roughly 3%. The sequenced sample was PBMCs, obtained around atezolizumab (anti-PD-L1) treatment. V gene TRBV6-6 combines with J gene TRBJ1-4; the match to TRBD1 covers 7 bases. The TCR originated in a man aged 45-60 years with urothelial cancer. The CDR3 nucleotides read TGTGCCAGCAGCGACAGGGTCTCTAATGAAAAACTGTTTTTT. Translation gives CASSDRVSNEKLFF.